These 20 T cell receptor beta chains were sequenced from one sample in a study of cytomegalovirus exposure and HLA in healthy donors (TCRdb year 2017). To prepare the library, the immunoSEQ multiplex PCR assay was applied. The multiplex PCR relied on a mix of 60 forward primers for TCR Vbeta segments and 13 reverse primers for TCR Jbeta segments. This immuneACCESS table, as held by TCRdb, lists in-frame sequences with V and J called but not all clones. Of the missing ones, under half trace to an unresolved V gene in checked studies; the others have no known cause. In this sample the table shows 60,000 to 90,000 clones, about 70% of which occur a single time. The top ten constitute approximately 7.6% of the sample. Specimen: PBMCs. These receptor sequences come from a man aged 35 to 55 in good health and CMV-seropositive.

V and J are TRBV5-6 and TRBJ1-3, with D possibly being TRBD1 (6 bases). The CDR3 extends over 15 amino acids. Germline V CDR1 and CDR2: SGHDT, YYEEEE. V shed 0 bases and J shed 4 bases, with 11 bases lying between them. The DNA for the CDR3 is TGTGCCAGCAGCTTGGTAGCGACAGGAGGAAACACCATATATTTT. It codes for CASSLVATGGNTIYF.

This chain connects TRBV2 to TRBJ2-1; 11 positions match TRBD2. J lost 8 bases, V lost 3 bases, and 3 bases had no gene match. The CDR3 runs to 14 residues. From germline, CDR1 is SNHLY and CDR2 FYNNEI. DNA of the CDR3: TGTGCCAGCAGTGAGACTAGCGGGATCGATGAGCAGTTCTTC. Its translation: CASSETSGIDEQFF.

The chain joins TRBV29-1 to TRBJ2-1; D is undetermined. Trimming cost V 3 bases and J 4 bases, with 10 bases left between them. Germline-derived CDR1 and CDR2 are SQVTM and ANQGSEA. CDR3 length: 13 residues. CDR3 sequence: CSVEGSLYNEQFF. The CDR3 DNA is TGCAGCGTTGAGGGTAGCCTTTACAATGAGCAGTTCTTC.

This sequence joins TRBV28 and TRBJ1-1; the match to TRBD1 covers 7 bases. This CDR3 is 16 amino acids long. Germline assignment: CDR1 MDHEN and CDR2 SYDVKM. V was pared by 10 bases and J by 2 bases, with 16 bases of the junction left unmatched. CDR3 nucleotide sequence: TGTGCCACCACCTATGGTCACGGGACAGTCAACACTGAAGCTTTCTTT. Translation: CATTYGHGTVNTEAFF.

V gene TRBV28 combines with J gene TRBJ2-3, with D hard to call. V was cut by 7 bases and J by 6 bases, with 11 bases left in between. The CDR3 totals 12 residues. The germline V gene encodes CDR1 MDHEN and CDR2 SYDVKM. The CDR3 reads CASNSGADTQYF. In DNA form, the CDR3 reads TGTGCCAGCAATTCAGGCGCGGATACGCAGTATTTT.

The CDR3 region is CASSLGYGNTEAFF. The CDR3 DNA reads TGTGCCAGCAGCTTGGGTTACGGGAACACTGAAGCTTTCTTT. The V call is TRBV5-4, the J call TRBJ1-1; D is undetermined. CDR3 length equals 14 residues. Germline values: CDR1 SGHNT, CDR2 YYREEE (reference sequence). V gave up 0 bases and J gave up 1 base, with 7 bases separating them. Full variable domain (outside the CDR3, taken from reference TRBV5-4 and TRBJ1-1): ETGVTQSPTHLIKTRGQQVTLRCSSQSGHNTVSWYQQALGQGPQFIFQYYREEENGRGNFPPRFSGLQFPNYSSELNVNALELDDSALYLCASSLGYGNTEAFFGQGTRLTVV.

The V gene is TRBV15, the J gene TRBJ2-1; 7 bases match TRBD2. CDR1 and CDR2 from the germline V gene are LNHNV and YYDKDF (reference sequence). With 8 bases clipped from V and 2 bases from J, the junction kept 3 bases outside the gene matches. CDR3 length: 13 residues. Here the CDR3 DNA reads TGTGCCACCGGGAGGGAGACCTACAATGAGCAGTTCTTC. Protein: CATGRETYNEQFF.

This chain connects TRBV4-2 to TRBJ1-6, with 10 nucleotides matching TRBD1. The V gene's germline CDR1 is LGHNA and CDR2 YNFKEQ. Germline trimming cut 4 bases from V and 10 bases from J; bases unmatched to any gene: 13. The CDR3 is made up of 17 amino acids. CDR3 nucleotide sequence: TGTGCCAGCAGCCCGGGACAGGGGAAAACACCGGGGTCACCCCTCCACTTT. Its translation: CASSPGQGKTPGSPLHF.

The chain couples TRBV18 to TRBJ2-7, with D possibly matching TRBD1 (6 bases). The CDR3 consists of 14 residues. Germline lookup yields CDR1 KGHSH and CDR2 LQKENI. The V end was cut by 2 bases, the J end by 1 base, with 9 bases between. The CDR3 reads CASSPEGQSYEQYF. The CDR3 DNA reads TGTGCCAGCTCACCAGAAGGACAGTCCTACGAGCAGTACTTC.

The genes are TRBV15 and TRBJ1-2; no clear D gene. V shed 1 base and J shed 3 bases, with 6 bases lying between them. Germline lookup yields CDR1 LNHNV and CDR2 YYDKDF (reference sequence). The CDR3 sequence is 13 residues long. CDR3 DNA: TGTGCCACCAGCAGAGGGGGAGACTATGGCTACACCTTC. It translates to CATSRGGDYGYTF.

The chain links TRBV19 to TRBJ2-3; 10 bases are a match to TRBD2. The CDR3 has 14 residues. The trim removed 7 bases at V and 5 bases at J, leaving 6 bases unmatched. Germline V gives CDR1 LNHDA, CDR2 SQIVND (reference sequence). The CDR3, as DNA: TGTGCCAGTACTGTAGCGGGGGGAGTAGATACGCAGTATTTT. Its protein product is CASTVAGGVDTQYF.

The chain carries TRBV6-1 and TRBJ1-2, with D tentatively TRBD1 (6 bases). CDR1 is MNHNS, CDR2 SASEGT, per germline. The V end was cut by 5 bases, the J end by 3 bases, with 13 bases between. This CDR3 contains 14 residues. CDR3 sequence reads: CASSYGQKDYGYTF. In nucleotides, the CDR3 is TGTGCCAGCAGTTATGGACAGAAAGACTATGGCTACACCTTC.

This chain links TRBV2 with TRBJ1-5; D is possibly TRBD1 (5 bases). Trimming took 7 bases from V and 4 from J, leaving 14 bases between them. The CDR3 is 14 amino acids. Looked up from germline, CDR1 is SNHLY and CDR2 is FYNNEI. The CDR3 loop is CASTRATANQPQHF. CDR3 nucleotides: TGTGCCAGCACACGAGCGACAGCAAATCAGCCCCAGCATTTT.

The chain recombines TRBV30 with TRBJ1-1, with D perhaps TRBD1 (5 bases). The germline gives CDR1 GTSNPN, CDR2 SVGIG (reference sequence). V lost 5 bases to trimming and J lost 5 bases, with 18 bases between them. This CDR3 is 14 amino acids long. The CDR3 coding sequence is TGTGCCTGGGCCCTGGGACTCCCCGGGACTGAAGCTTTCTTT. This sequence encodes CAWALGLPGTEAFF.

The chain recombines TRBV11-2 with TRBJ1-1; possible D gene TRBD1, 6 bases. Germline V gene lookup returns CDR1 SGHAT and CDR2 FQNNGV. The V and J ends lost 5 bases and 8 bases respectively, with 18 bases between them. CDR3 length equals 14 residues. CDR3 protein: CASSVTTGSGEAFF. CDR3 coding DNA: TGTGCCAGCAGCGTAACCACAGGGAGTGGAGAAGCTTTCTTT. The complete variable domain, with remaining parts taken from reference TRBV11-2 and TRBJ1-1, reads EAGVAQSPRYKIIEKRQSVAFWCNPISGHATLYWYQQILGQGPKLLIQFQNNGVVDDSQLPKDRFSAERLKGVDSTLKIQPAKLEDSAVYLCASSVTTGSGEAFFGQGTRLTVV.

The chain couples TRBV15 to TRBJ2-1, with 7 nucleotides matching TRBD2. The junction had 1 base not matched to a gene; V was cut back by 1 base and J by 1 base. CDR1 is LNHNV and CDR2 is YYDKDF in the germline V gene (reference sequence). This CDR3 region has 15 residues. The CDR3 loop is CATSRGGGSYNEQFF. The DNA of the CDR3 is TGTGCCACCAGCAGAGGGGGGGGTTCCTACAATGAGCAGTTCTTC.

This chain links TRBV9 with TRBJ1-3; TRBD1 might be the D (6 bases). The CDR3 extends over 16 amino acids. The germline V gene encodes CDR1 SGDLS and CDR2 YYNGEE. V was cut by 4 bases and J by 0 bases, with 14 bases left in between. CDR3 residues: CASSPRTGPSGNTIYF. CDR3 coding DNA: TGTGCCAGCAGCCCGAGAACAGGGCCCTCTGGAAACACCATATATTTT.

This clone has a single count. This same CDR3 is encoded by further DNA sequences in the sample. The chain joins TRBV2 to TRBJ1-6; TRBD1 matches 11 bases. Germline V gives CDR1 SNHLY, CDR2 FYNNEI. This CDR3 has 16 residues. The trim removed 6 bases at V and 6 bases at J, leaving 7 bases unmatched. CDR3 DNA: TGTGCCAGCAGGACCGGGACAGGGGGTTTTAATTCACCCCTCCACTTT. Protein: CASRTGTGGFNSPLHF.

The chain combines TRBV28 with TRBJ1-5; 8 bases agree with TRBD1. Unmatched junction bases numbered 7, after V lost 5 bases and J lost 16 bases. The CDR3 is 11 residues long. The germline V gene encodes CDR1 MDHEN and CDR2 SYDVKM. In DNA, the CDR3 is TGTGCCAGCAGTGCAGACAGGGGTCACCATTTT. Translation: CASSADRGHHF.

This clone was picked up a small number of times. The chain employs TRBV10-3 and TRBJ2-2; D uncertain. The CDR3 has 14 amino acids. Germline lookup yields CDR1 ENHRY and CDR2 SYGVKD. With 8 bases removed from V and 6 bases from J, the gap between germline ends came to 16 bases. The CDR3 nucleotides are TGTGCCATCCGGGTCTTCGGAGATTCCGGGGAGCTGTTTTTT. Protein sequence: CAIRVFGDSGELFF.